The rows below give T cell receptor beta chains drawn from one sample of a study of OX40 agonist ivuxolimab in advanced cancers. Method: immunoSEQ multiplex PCR; TCRdb's copy keeps in-frame clones and lacks some. Counted here are about 64,000 clones, roughly 80% occurring once; the ten biggest clones make up about 1.9%. The material was CD4+ or CD8+ T cells sorted from blood, obtained in a trial of the OX40 agonist ivuxolimab. These receptors all come from an adult with an advanced solid tumor such as melanoma, head and neck, liver or kidney cancer. The CDR3 runs from the conserved cysteine through the conserved F or W. A D gene is named only where the DNA matches it firmly. Rows give clone size only sometimes, using once, few, many, or a class for an expanded clone.

D | size | length | J | V | CDR3 | DNA
NA | NA | 15 | TRBJ2-4 | TRBV7-8 | CASNTGGRGKNIQYF | TGTGCCAGCAATACGGGGGGCAGGGGTAAGAACATTCAGTACTTC
NA | NA | 13 | TRBJ1-1 | TRBV19 | CASIIVKNTEAFF | TGTGCCAGTATCATAGTCAAGAACACTGAAGCTTTCTTT
TRBD2 | NA | 15 | TRBJ2-1 | TRBV30 | CAWRVASGKSNEQFF | TGTGCCTGGAGGGTCGCTAGCGGGAAGTCCAATGAGCAGTTCTTC
TRBD1 | NA | 15 | TRBJ1-4 | TRBV28 | CASSPPGTGREKLFF | TGTGCCAGCAGTCCTCCGGGGACAGGCCGGGAAAAACTGTTTTTT
TRBD1 | once | 15 | TRBJ1-6 | TRBV5-1 | CASSSRDRGLTPLHF | TGCGCCAGCAGCTCCCGGGACAGGGGCTTAACACCCCTCCACTTT
NA | NA | 15 | TRBJ2-3 | TRBV6-1 | CASSDRGPGADTQYF | TGTGCCAGCAGTGATAGGGGTCCGGGGGCAGATACGCAGTATTTT
TRBD2 | NA | 16 | TRBJ2-1 | TRBV2 | CASSAVRGGLLNEQFF | TGTGCCAGCAGTGCAGTCCGGGGGGGCCTTCTCAATGAGCAGTTCTTC
NA | few | 14 | TRBJ1-6 | TRBV7-2 | CASSSQGGRSPLHF | TGTGCCAGCAGCTCACAGGGTGGTCGATCACCCCTCCACTTT
NA | NA | 16 | TRBJ2-1 | TRBV6-6 | CASNGGLRWSYNEQFF | TGTGCCAGCAACGGGGGTCTAAGGTGGTCCTACAATGAGCAGTTCTTC
NA | NA | 15 | TRBJ1-4 | TRBV7-8 | CASSARTGSNEKLFF | TGTGCCAGCAGCGCCCGGACGGGAAGCAATGAAAAACTGTTTTTT
NA | NA | 12 | TRBJ2-7 | TRBV7-2 | CASSAGVGEQYF | TGTGCCAGCAGCGCGGGTGTGGGCGAGCAGTACTTC
NA | NA | 14 | TRBJ2-6 | TRBV6-4 | CASSGFSGANVLTF | TGTGCCAGCAGTGGGTTTTCTGGGGCCAACGTCCTGACTTTC
NA | NA | 15 | TRBJ1-6 | TRBV30 | CAWSQTGLRNSPLHF | TGTGCCTGGAGCCAAACGGGACTGAGGAATTCACCCCTCCACTTT
NA | NA | 13 | TRBJ1-5 | TRBV6-1 | CASSEVYEQPQHF | TGTGCCAGCAGTGAGGTTTACGAACAGCCCCAGCATTTT
NA | NA | 13 | TRBJ1-2 | TRBV19 | CASSTPDRYGYTF | TGTGCCAGTAGTACCCCCGACCGCTATGGCTACACCTTC
NA | NA | 15 | TRBJ1-2 | TRBV9 | CASSPRGAGEDGYTF | TGTGCCAGCAGCCCCCGAGGGGCAGGGGAGGATGGCTACACCTTC
TRBD1 | NA | 15 | TRBJ2-3 | TRBV7-8 | CASNYRGHPGDTQYF | TGTGCCAGCAACTACAGGGGACATCCTGGGGATACGCAGTATTTT
NA | few | 14 | TRBJ1-5 | TRBV18 | CASSSTVSNQPQHF | TGTGCCAGCTCATCGACAGTTAGCAATCAGCCCCAGCATTTT
NA | once | 14 | TRBJ2-3 | TRBV18 | CASSPPGAADTQYF | TGTGCCAGCTCACCACCCGGGGCGGCAGATACGCAGTATTTT
TRBD2 | NA | 15 | TRBJ2-7 | TRBV9 | CASSPRLAGGLKQYF | TGTGCCAGCAGCCCGCGACTAGCGGGGGGGCTCAAGCAGTACTTC
NA | NA | 16 | TRBJ1-4 | TRBV6-5 | CASSYSGTAANEKLFF | TGTGCCAGCAGTTACTCTGGTACCGCGGCTAATGAAAAACTGTTTTTT
TRBD1 | NA | 17 | TRBJ2-5 | TRBV5-4 | CASSLAPTGGTQETQYF | TGTGCCAGCAGCTTGGCCCCGACAGGGGGGACCCAAGAGACCCAGTACTTC
NA | NA | 11 | TRBJ1-1 | TRBV6-1 | CASRHVTEAFF | TGTGCCAGCCGCCACGTCACTGAAGCTTTCTTT
NA | NA | 13 | TRBJ1-5 | TRBV28 | CASSLNRNQPQHF | TGTGCCAGCAGTTTGAACAGGAATCAGCCCCAGCATTTT
NA | NA | 15 | TRBJ1-5 | TRBV19 | CASSLQGGSNQPQHF | TGTGCCAGTAGTCTTCAGGGAGGAAGCAATCAGCCCCAGCATTTT
TRBD1 | NA | 16 | TRBJ2-3 | TRBV9 | CASSVGPGGFTDTQYF | TGTGCCAGCAGCGTAGGGCCAGGGGGCTTCACAGATACGCAGTATTTT
TRBD2 | NA | 14 | TRBJ2-5 | TRBV6-5 | CASSRGGGQETQYF | TGTGCCAGCAGTCGCGGGGGAGGGCAAGAGACCCAGTACTTC
NA | NA | 14 | TRBJ1-5 | TRBV5-4 | CASSSTGSNQPQHF | TGTGCCAGCAGCAGTACGGGTAGCAATCAGCCCCAGCATTTT
NA | NA | 15 | TRBJ1-2 | TRBV30 | CAWSVLEGGIYGYTF | TGTGCCTGGAGTGTACTTGAGGGGGGAATCTATGGCTACACCTTC
NA | NA | 13 | TRBJ1-2 | TRBV6-9 | CASSSNTNYGYTF | TGTGCCAGCAGTTCCAACACGAACTATGGCTACACCTTC
NA | once | 12 | TRBJ1-1 | TRBV5-6 | CASNSWGTEAFF | TGTGCCAGCAACAGCTGGGGGACTGAAGCTTTCTTT
TRBD2 | NA | 15 | TRBJ2-1 | TRBV27 | CASSLEREGYNEQFF | TGTGCCAGCAGTTTAGAGCGGGAGGGCTACAATGAGCAGTTCTTC
NA | NA | 12 | TRBJ1-6 | TRBV6-1 | CASSEASSPLHF | TGTGCCAGCAGTGAAGCGTCCTCACCCCTCCACTTT
NA | NA | 11 | TRBJ1-1 | TRBV6-6 | CASSYGTEAFF | TGTGCCAGCAGTTATGGGACTGAGGCTTTCTTT
TRBD2 | NA | 14 | TRBJ2-1 | TRBV2 | CASSPRTSGNEQFF | TGTGCCAGCAGTCCCAGGACTAGCGGAAATGAGCAGTTCTTC
TRBD1 | NA | 11 | TRBJ1-1 | TRBV30 | CAFSTGGYCHF | TGTGCCTTCTCGACAGGGGGCTACTGTCACTTT
NA | NA | 15 | TRBJ2-7 | TRBV12-2 | CASRLPDSISYEQYF | TGTGCAAGTCGCTTACCGGACTCGATCTCCTACGAGCAGTACTTC
NA | NA | 14 | TRBJ2-7 | TRBV7-2 | CASSLSQSTYEQYF | TGTGCCAGCAGCTTATCACAGAGTACCTACGAGCAGTACTTC
NA | NA | 13 | TRBJ2-7 | TRBV15 | CATSPQAQWRQYF | TGTGCCACCAGCCCCCAGGCCCAGTGGAGGCAGTACTTC
NA | NA | 12 | TRBJ1-2 | TRBV2 | CASNWQGYGYTF | TGTGCCAGCAATTGGCAGGGCTATGGCTACACCTTC
NA | NA | 13 | TRBJ2-7 | TRBV5-1 | CASSGGLSYEQYF | TGCGCCAGCAGCGGGGGCCTTTCCTACGAGCAGTACTTC